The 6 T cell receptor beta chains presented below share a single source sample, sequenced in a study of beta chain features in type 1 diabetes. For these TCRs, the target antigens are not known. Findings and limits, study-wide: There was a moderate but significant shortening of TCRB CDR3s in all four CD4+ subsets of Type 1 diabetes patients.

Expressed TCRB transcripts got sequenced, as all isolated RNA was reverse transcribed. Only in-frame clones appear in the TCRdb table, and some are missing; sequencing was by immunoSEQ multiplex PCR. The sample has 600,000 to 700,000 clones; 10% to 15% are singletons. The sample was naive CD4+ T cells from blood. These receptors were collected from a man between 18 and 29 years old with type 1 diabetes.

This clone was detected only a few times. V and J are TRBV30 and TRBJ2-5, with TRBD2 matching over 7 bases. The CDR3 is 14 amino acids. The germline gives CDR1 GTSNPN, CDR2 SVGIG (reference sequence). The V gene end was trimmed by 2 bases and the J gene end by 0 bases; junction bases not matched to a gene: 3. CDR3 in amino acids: CAWSWGGDQETQYF. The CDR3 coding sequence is TGTGCCTGGAGTTGGGGGGGGGACCAAGAGACCCAGTACTTC.

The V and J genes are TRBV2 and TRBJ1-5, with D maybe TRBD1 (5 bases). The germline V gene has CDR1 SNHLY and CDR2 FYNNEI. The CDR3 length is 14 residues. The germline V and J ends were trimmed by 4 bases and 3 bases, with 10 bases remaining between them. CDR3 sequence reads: CASSAGRNNQPQHF. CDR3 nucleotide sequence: TGTGCCAGCAGTGCGGGACGGAACAATCAGCCCCAGCATTTT.

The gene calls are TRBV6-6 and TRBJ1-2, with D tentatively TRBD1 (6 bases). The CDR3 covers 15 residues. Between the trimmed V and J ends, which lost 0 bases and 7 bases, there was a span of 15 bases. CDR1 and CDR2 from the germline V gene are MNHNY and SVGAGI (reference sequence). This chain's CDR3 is CASSYSNQGMFGYTF. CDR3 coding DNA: TGTGCCAGCAGTTACTCGAACCAGGGGATGTTTGGCTACACCTTC.

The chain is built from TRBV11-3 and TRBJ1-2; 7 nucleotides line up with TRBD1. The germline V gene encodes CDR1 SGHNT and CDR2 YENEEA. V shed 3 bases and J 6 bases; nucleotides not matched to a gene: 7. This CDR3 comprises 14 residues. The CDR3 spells CASSFGGTEDGYTF. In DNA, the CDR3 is TGTGCCAGCAGCTTTGGCGGGACAGAAGATGGCTACACCTTC.

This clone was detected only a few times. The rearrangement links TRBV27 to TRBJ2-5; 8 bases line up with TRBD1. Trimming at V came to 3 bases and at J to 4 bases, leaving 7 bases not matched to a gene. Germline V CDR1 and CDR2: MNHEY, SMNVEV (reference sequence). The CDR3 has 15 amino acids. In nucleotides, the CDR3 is TGTGCCAGCAGTTTTTCAGGGGGCACAGGAGAGACCCAGTACTTC. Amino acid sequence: CASSFSGGTGETQYF.

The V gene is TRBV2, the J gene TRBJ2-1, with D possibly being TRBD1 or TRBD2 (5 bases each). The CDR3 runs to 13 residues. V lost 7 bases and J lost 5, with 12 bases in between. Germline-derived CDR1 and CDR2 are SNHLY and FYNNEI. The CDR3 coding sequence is TGTGCCAGCATCCGGGGCGTAGACAATGAGCAGTTCTTC. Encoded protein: CASIRGVDNEQFF.